The 17 T cell receptor beta chains reported below all come from one sample, sequenced in a study of graft-versus-host responses after intestinal transplantation. Only in-frame clones appear in the TCRdb table, and some are missing; sequencing was by immunoSEQ multiplex PCR. Of about 8,000 clones listed, 60% to 70% are singletons. Intraepithelial lymphocytes and lamina propria lymphocytes were released through processing of graft tissue. The sample here was ileum tissue, taken around 460 days after transplant. The receptors were gathered from a human patient who received an intestinal transplant, so some T cells may come from the graft donor.

The V and J genes are TRBV9 and TRBJ2-2; D is possibly TRBD1 (5 bases). Germline-derived CDR1 and CDR2 are SGDLS and YYNGEE. The CDR3 is 16 residues long. Trimming pared 1 base from V and 3 bases from J, leaving 13 bases between. This CDR3 is CASSVNPGWDTGELFF. CDR3 sequence (DNA): TGTGCCAGCAGCGTAAACCCAGGGTGGGACACCGGGGAGCTGTTTTTT.

This clone was detected only once. The chain couples TRBV19 to TRBJ2-1; D is uncertain. This CDR3 has 13 amino acids. The V end lost 5 bases, the J end lost 7 bases, and 12 bases lay between the germline ends. CDR1 is LNHDA and CDR2 is SQIVND in the germline V gene (reference sequence). The CDR3 DNA reads TGTGCCAGTAGTCCACTCCGACAAAATGAGCAGTTCTTC. Translating it yields CASSPLRQNEQFF.

The J gene is TRBJ2-5, the V gene TRBV7-9, with D tentatively TRBD1 (6 bases). The CDR3 runs to 14 residues. Germline loops: CDR1 SEHNR, CDR2 FQNEAQ (reference sequence). Trimming pared 0 bases from V and 4 bases from J, leaving 9 bases between. The CDR3 DNA reads TGTGCCAGCAGCTTAGCGACGACAGGAGAGACCCAGTACTTC. Protein: CASSLATTGETQYF.

Concerning this clone: At one end, the junction sequence differs from germline, possibly due to a read error. This chain links TRBV27 with TRBJ2-3, with no clear D. The CDR3 runs 14 residues. The V gene's germline CDR1 is MNHEY and CDR2 SMNVEV (reference sequence). The CDR3 nucleotides are TGTGCCAGCCGTTTCCTCCCGGGCACAGATACGCAGTATTTT. Translating gives CASRFLPGTDTQYF.

The chain couples TRBV21-1 to TRBJ2-5; TRBD2 is taken as the D call from the table, unchecked against the DNA. TRBV21-1 is reported as a pseudogene. This CDR3 has 18 amino acids. Here the CDR3 reads CASSTEDSGEGFQETQYF. The CDR3 DNA reads TGTGCCAGCAGCACAGAGGATTCGGGGGAGGGGTTTCAAGAGACCCAGTACTTC.

The sample holds one count of this clone. This chain joins TRBV9 and TRBJ1-4, with D possibly being TRBD1 (5 bases). Deletions cut 4 bases from V and 5 bases from J, with 12 bases between. Germline values: CDR1 SGDLS, CDR2 YYNGEE. This CDR3 has 14 amino acids. The CDR3, as DNA: TGTGCCAGCAGCAGGCAGGGCAGCAATGAAAAACTGTTTTTT. Translation gives CASSRQGSNEKLFF.

V and J are TRBV27 and TRBJ2-7; 7 nucleotides match TRBD2. The CDR3 is 16 residues long. Germline CDR1 MNHEY, CDR2 SMNVEV (reference sequence). Trimming took 1 base from V and 0 from J; bases not matched to a gene: 6. Here the CDR3 reads CASSLLGSGSSYEQYF. For the CDR3, the DNA is TGTGCCAGCAGTTTATTGGGTAGCGGGTCCTCCTACGAGCAGTACTTC.

This clone was detected once. The CDR3 DNA follows: TGTGCCAGCAGCTTGGGTCTGGGGGATTCACCCCTCCACTTT. As protein: CASSLGLGDSPLHF. The chain joins TRBV5-6 to TRBJ1-6, with D possibly TRBD1 on 5 matching bases. CDR1 is SGHDT and CDR2 is YYEEEE in the germline V gene. CDR3 length: 14 residues. Trimming removed 0 bases from V and 8 bases from J, with 9 bases in between. The full variable domain, with the rest looked up from reference TRBV5-6 and TRBJ1-6, is DAGVTQSPTHLIKTRGQQVTLRCSPKSGHDTVSWYQQALGQGPQFIFQYYEEEERQRGNFPDRFSGHQFPNYSSELNVNALLLGDSALYLCASSLGLGDSPLHFGNGTRLTVT.

V gene TRBV4-3 combines with J gene TRBJ2-2; 10 bases agree with TRBD1. CDR3 length equals 13 residues. Germline V gene sequence: CDR1 LGHNA, CDR2 YSLEER. Unmatched junction bases numbered 1, after V lost 5 bases and J lost 7 bases. The CDR3 here is CASSGQGDGELFF. The CDR3 coding sequence is TGCGCCAGCAGCGGACAGGGGGACGGGGAGCTGTTTTTT.

This chain uses TRBV6-1 with TRBJ1-2; D gene ambiguous. The V and J ends lost 1 base and 2 bases respectively, with 5 bases between them. CDR1 and CDR2 from the germline V gene are MNHNS and SASEGT. There are 13 residues in the CDR3. The CDR3 DNA is TGTGCCAGCAGTGAAGAAATGAACTATGGCTACACCTTC. Its translation is CASSEEMNYGYTF.

This rearrangement joins TRBV7-9 to TRBJ2-5; 10 bases agree with TRBD1. Germline V gene lookup returns CDR1 SEHNR and CDR2 FQNEAQ (reference sequence). J gave up 3 bases and V 5 bases, and 12 bases lay outside the gene matches. The CDR3 is 17 amino acids. In DNA, the CDR3 is TGTGCCAGCAGCCCTACGGGACAGGGGATATTGGAAGAGACCCAGTACTTC. As protein: CASSPTGQGILEETQYF. Full variable domain (outside the CDR3, taken from reference TRBV7-9 and TRBJ2-5): DTGVSQNPRHKITKRGQNVTFRCDPISEHNRLYWYRQTLGQGPEFLTYFQNEAQLEKSRLLSDRFSAERPKGSFSTLEIQRTEQGDSAMYLCASSPTGQGILEETQYFGPGTRLLVL.

A few counts support this clone. The chain links TRBV6-1 to TRBJ2-5; D gene unclear. Trimming took off 2 bases at V and 7 bases at J, with 23 bases between the two ends. This CDR3 spans 17 amino acids. Germline assignment: CDR1 MNHNS and CDR2 SASEGT. CDR3 bases: TGTGCCAGCAGTGAATTGGCAGGTGGGCCCTCCTTGGGGACCCAGTACTTC. It codes for CASSELAGGPSLGTQYF.

This chain connects TRBV4-2 to TRBJ2-2, with D possibly being TRBD2 (6 bases). Germline V gives CDR1 LGHNA, CDR2 YNFKEQ. The CDR3 contains 15 residues. V lost 0 bases and J 5 bases, leaving 10 bases between the germline ends. CDR3 residues: CASSQEEGQTGELFF. The DNA for the CDR3 is TGTGCCAGCAGCCAAGAGGAGGGTCAAACCGGGGAGCTGTTTTTT.

This rearrangement joins TRBV7-8 to TRBJ2-3, with no clear D. Trimming cost V 4 bases and J 9 bases, with 11 bases left between them. Germline CDR1 and CDR2: SGHVS and FQNEAQ. This CDR3 comprises 12 residues. The CDR3 sequence: CASSSALGTQYF. Written as DNA, the CDR3 is TGTGCCAGCAGCTCGGCGTTAGGAACGCAGTATTTT.

The gene calls are TRBV7-2 and TRBJ2-1; weak D call: TRBD1 (6 bases). The CDR3 has 13 residues. The V end lost 4 bases, the J end lost 6 bases, and 10 bases lay between the germline ends. The germline V gene encodes CDR1 SGHTA and CDR2 FQGNSA. The CDR3: CASSSQQGNEQFF. The CDR3, as DNA: TGTGCCAGCAGCTCGCAACAGGGCAATGAGCAGTTCTTC. Complete variable domain (other parts from reference TRBV7-2 and TRBJ2-1): GAGVSQSPSNKVTEKGKDVELRCDPISGHTALYWYRQSLGQGLEFLIYFQGNSAPDKSGLPSDRFSAERTGGSVSTLTIQRTQQEDSAVYLCASSSQQGNEQFFGPGTRLTVL.

The chain links TRBV7-8 to TRBJ2-3, with 12 bases lining up with TRBD2. In germline, CDR1 is SGHVS, CDR2 FQNEAQ. This CDR3 spans 18 amino acids. J gave up 0 bases and V 5 bases, and 9 bases lay outside the gene matches. CDR3: CASSTTSGGGTSTDTQYF. As DNA, the CDR3 is TGTGCCAGCAGCACGACTAGCGGGGGCGGAACTAGCACAGATACGCAGTATTTT.

The J gene is TRBJ2-5, the V gene TRBV19; 15 bases line up with TRBD2. The V gene's germline CDR1 is LNHDA and CDR2 SQIVND (reference sequence). V lost 6 bases, J lost 5 bases, and 7 bases stayed unmatched. The CDR3 contains 16 residues. The CDR3, as DNA: TGTGCCAGTAGCCCCGGGACTAGCGGGGGGAGGGAGACCCAGTACTTC. Its protein is CASSPGTSGGRETQYF.